This is a list of T cell receptor beta chains from one sample in a study of cytomegalovirus exposure and HLA in healthy donors. Profiling relied on immunoSEQ multiplex PCR, and the TCRdb table lists in-frame clones only, not all of them. Among fewer than 250,000 clones listed, roughly 77% were seen once. Sequenced material: PBMCs. These receptors came from a male donor in good health and CMV-seropositive. Each CDR3 is given with its conserved first and last residue. Fields, in order: D gene, clone size, V gene, J gene, CDR3 DNA, CDR3 protein. A D gene is named only where the DNA matches it firmly. Clone sizes are given selectively: once, few, many, or a class where the clone is expanded.

TRBD1	NA	TRBV13	TRBJ2-4	TGTGCCAGCAGCTCGACCCCCCAGACAGGGGCTTTTCAGTACTTC	CASSSTPQTGAFQYF
TRBD1	NA	TRBV27	TRBJ2-7	TGTGCCACCAGGATTTTAGGGACAGGGCTCGAGCAGTACTTC	CATRILGTGLEQYF
TRBD2	once	TRBV7-3	TRBJ2-1	TGTGCCAGCAGCTATACTAGCGGGGGGCCATATGAGCAGTTCTTC	CASSYTSGGPYEQFF
TRBD1	NA	TRBV9	TRBJ1-2	TGTGCCAGCAGCGTAGGGGGGACAGGGAAGTATGGCTACACCTTC	CASSVGGTGKYGYTF
NA	once	TRBV19	TRBJ2-7	TGTGCCACCCGGCGGGCGGGCGAGCAGTACTTC	CATRRAGEQYF
NA	NA	TRBV6-5	TRBJ1-2	TGTGCCAGCAGTTATTCGACAGGAAGATATGGCTACACCTTC	CASSYSTGRYGYTF
NA	NA	TRBV9	TRBJ1-1	TGTGCCAGCAGCTTAAAAGGGGACACTGAAGCTTTCTTT	CASSLKGDTEAFF
NA	NA	TRBV14	TRBJ2-2	TGTGCCAGCAGCCAATACAGAAACACCGGGGAGCTGTTTTTT	CASSQYRNTGELFF
TRBD2	NA	TRBV11-2	TRBJ2-1	TGTGCCAGCAGCTTGCTAGCGGTTGGGCTCCACTTCTTC	CASSLLAVGLHFF
NA	NA	TRBV6-6	TRBJ1-5	TGTGCCAGCAGTTACGAGGGGGATGGAAATCAGCCCCAGCATTTT	CASSYEGDGNQPQHF
TRBD1	NA	TRBV30	TRBJ1-5	TGTGCCTGGAGCGGACAGGTATACCAGCCCCAGCATTTT	CAWSGQVYQPQHF
TRBD2	NA	TRBV14	TRBJ2-1	TGTGCCAGCAGCCCTCAGACTAGCATCACTGAGCAGTTCTTC	CASSPQTSITEQFF
TRBD2	NA	TRBV9	TRBJ2-7	TGTGCCAGCAGCGTGGGACTAGCGGACTCCTACGAGCAGTACTTC	CASSVGLADSYEQYF
NA	NA	TRBV9	TRBJ1-1	TGTGCCAGCAGCCCAAGTGGCAGGGGCGACGTCGGGAACACTGAAGCTTTCTTT	CASSPSGRGDVGNTEAFF
NA	few	TRBV10-3	TRBJ2-1	TGTGCCATCAGTGAGTCGGAGGCAAATGAGCAGTTCTTC	CAISESEANEQFF
NA	once	TRBV7-2	TRBJ1-5	TGTGCCAGCAGCCTTCGACAGTCTGGGGGCAATCAGCCCCAGCATTTT	CASSLRQSGGNQPQHF
NA	NA	TRBV5-4	TRBJ2-5	TGTGCCAGCAGTTCGGGGGTTGGGGAGACCCAGTACTTC	CASSSGVGETQYF
NA	NA	TRBV7-6	TRBJ1-1	TGTGCCAGCAGCTTATCAGAGGACACTGAAGCTTTCTTT	CASSLSEDTEAFF
TRBD1	NA	TRBV7-2	TRBJ1-1	TGTGCCAGCAGCACCCCAGGACAGGGCTCAAAAGGGGCTTTCTTT	CASSTPGQGSKGAFF
NA	NA	TRBV7-9	TRBJ1-1	TGTTCCAGCAGCTTCCCCTTAACGAGGAGTGGCACTGAAGCTTTCTTT	CSSSFPLTRSGTEAFF
NA	NA	TRBV2	TRBJ1-5	TGTGCCAGCAGTGAGTTAGTCAACAATCAGCCCCAGCATTTT	CASSELVNNQPQHF
NA	NA	TRBV19	TRBJ2-6	TGTGCCAGTAGTACTTCTACTTCTGGGGCCAACGTCCTGACTTTC	CASSTSTSGANVLTF
NA	NA	TRBV6-5	TRBJ2-7	TGTGCCAGCAGTTACGCTAGCGAGTTTGTTTACGAGCAGTACTTC	CASSYASEFVYEQYF
NA	NA	TRBV28	TRBJ2-5	TGTGCCACCTACCCCCCTAGCGTGGGTGAGCAGTACTTC	CATYPPSVGEQYF
TRBD2	NA	TRBV7-9	TRBJ2-1	TGTGCCGGGGCGGGACTAGCGGGACCCTACAATGAGCAGTTCTTC	CAGAGLAGPYNEQFF
TRBD2	NA	TRBV7-9	TRBJ2-1	TGTGCCAGCAGCTTCTCCCTAGCGGAGAACAATGAGCAGTTCTTC	CASSFSLAENNEQFF
NA	few	TRBV14	TRBJ1-3	TGTGCCAGCAGCCCGACAGCGGGAAACACCATATATTTT	CASSPTAGNTIYF
NA	NA	TRBV6-6	TRBJ1-4	TGTGCCAGCAGTTACTCTAGACAGCCTGATGAAAAACTGTTTTTT	CASSYSRQPDEKLFF
TRBD1	once	TRBV29-1	TRBJ2-5	TGCAGCGTTGCCCCCTCGAGACAGGGCGTAACAGAGACCCAGTACTTC	CSVAPSRQGVTETQYF
NA	NA	TRBV7-2	TRBJ2-2	TGTGCCAGCAGCGGGGGGTGGCAGCTGAACACCGGGGAGCTGTTTTTT	CASSGGWQLNTGELFF
TRBD1	NA	TRBV7-2	TRBJ2-7	TGTGCCAGCAGCTTACCGGGACAGGGCTCCTACGAGCAGTACTTC	CASSLPGQGSYEQYF
NA	NA	TRBV7-2	TRBJ2-4	TGTGCCAGCAGCTTCGAAGGGGGAAGAGTCATTCAGTACTTC	CASSFEGGRVIQYF
TRBD1	NA	TRBV28	TRBJ2-5	TGTGCCAGCAGACTGACAGGGACAGAGACCCAGTACTTC	CASRLTGTETQYF
NA	NA	TRBV29-1	TRBJ2-7	TGCAGCGTTCGAACTGACAGGAACACCTACGCGCAGTACTTC	CSVRTDRNTYAQYF
TRBD2	once	TRBV2	TRBJ2-1	TGTGCCAGCAGTGCCCTAGCGGGGACTAGCGGGAGGGCCTCCTACAATGAGCAGTTCTTC	CASSALAGTSGRASYNEQFF
TRBD1	NA	TRBV5-1	TRBJ1-4	TGCGCCAGCAGCTTTAACCCACCGACAGGGAGTAATGAAAAACTGTTTTTT	CASSFNPPTGSNEKLFF
TRBD1	NA	TRBV7-2	TRBJ1-3	TGTGCCAGCAGCTTAGGTGGGGGACAGGGCTCTGGAAACACCATATATTTT	CASSLGGGQGSGNTIYF
NA	NA	TRBV30	TRBJ2-3	TGTGCCTGGAGTGTACAAGGGGTCACAGATACGCAGTATTTT	CAWSVQGVTDTQYF
NA	NA	TRBV6-5	TRBJ1-2	TGTGCCAGCAGTCCAGAACAGGGCAACTATGGCTACACCTTC	CASSPEQGNYGYTF
NA	NA	TRBV6-1	TRBJ2-3	TGTGCCAGCAGTGAAGGACTACTCACAGATACGCAGTATTTT	CASSEGLLTDTQYF
NA	NA	TRBV11-2	TRBJ1-1	TGTGCCAGCAGCTTAAGGGACATCACCACTGAAGCTTTCTTT	CASSLRDITTEAFF
TRBD1	few	TRBV11-2	TRBJ1-3	TGTGCCAGCAGCTTAGGAGGGACAGGGAATCGAAACACCATATATTTT	CASSLGGTGNRNTIYF
TRBD1	NA	TRBV7-9	TRBJ1-3	TGTGCCAGCAGTCGACAGGGAGCCACCATATATTTT	CASSRQGATIYF
NA	NA	TRBV4-3	TRBJ1-3	TGCGCCAGCAGCCAAGATGAGTACTCTGGAAACACCATATATTTT	CASSQDEYSGNTIYF
TRBD1	NA	TRBV7-6	TRBJ2-7	TGTGCCAGCAGCTTAAGGTCTGGACAGGACATCTACGAGCAGTACTTC	CASSLRSGQDIYEQYF
NA	NA	TRBV27	TRBJ2-2	TGTGCCAGCAGTTTCCTCCAGGGAAGGCCCGGGGAGCTGTTTTTT	CASSFLQGRPGELFF
TRBD2	NA	TRBV9	TRBJ2-3	TGTGCCAGTAGCGGGGGGCCTCTTAGCACAGATACGCAGTATTTT	CASSGGPLSTDTQYF
TRBD1	NA	TRBV11-3	TRBJ2-2	TGTGCCAGCAGCTCCCTACAGGGGCCAACATGGACCGGGGAGCTGTTTTTT	CASSSLQGPTWTGELFF
NA	NA	TRBV6-5	TRBJ2-5	TGTGCCAGCAGTTACTCGACCAGGGGGGCGACCCAGTACTTC	CASSYSTRGATQYF
TRBD1	NA	TRBV5-4	TRBJ2-2	TGTGCCAGCAGCTTTTTCGGGACAGGAGGCTCCGGGGAGCTGTTTTTT	CASSFFGTGGSGELFF